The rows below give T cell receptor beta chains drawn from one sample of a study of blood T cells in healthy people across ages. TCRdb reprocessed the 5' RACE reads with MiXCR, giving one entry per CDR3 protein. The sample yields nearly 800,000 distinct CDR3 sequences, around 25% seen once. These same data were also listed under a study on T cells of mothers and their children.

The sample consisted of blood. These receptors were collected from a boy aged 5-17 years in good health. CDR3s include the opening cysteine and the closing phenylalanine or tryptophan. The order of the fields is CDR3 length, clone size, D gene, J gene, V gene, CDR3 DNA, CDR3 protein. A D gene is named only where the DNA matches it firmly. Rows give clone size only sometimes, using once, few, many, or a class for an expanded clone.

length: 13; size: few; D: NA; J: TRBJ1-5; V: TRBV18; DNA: TGTGCCAGCTCACAGGGACCGTATCAGCCCCAGCATTTT; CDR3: CASSQGPYQPQHF
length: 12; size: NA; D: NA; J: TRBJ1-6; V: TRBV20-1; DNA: TGCAGTGTTAGTGGCGGGAGTTCACCCCTCCACTTT; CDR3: CSVSGGSSPLHF
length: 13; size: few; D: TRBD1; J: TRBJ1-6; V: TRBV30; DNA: TGTGCCTGGGCCGGGACAGGGGATTCACCCCTCCACTTT; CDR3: CAWAGTGDSPLHF
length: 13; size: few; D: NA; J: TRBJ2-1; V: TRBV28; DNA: TGTGCCAGCAGAGACGGGGGTTCCAATGAGCAGTTCTTC; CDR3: CASRDGGSNEQFF
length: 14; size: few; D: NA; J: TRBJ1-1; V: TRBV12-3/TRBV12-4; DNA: TGTGCCAGCAGTCCCCGAGTGGAGAACACTGAAGCTTTCTTT; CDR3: CASSPRVENTEAFF
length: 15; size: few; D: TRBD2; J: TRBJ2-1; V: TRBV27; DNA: TGTGCCAGCTCCTCTGGCGGGAGGCCCCCCAATGAGCAGTTCTTC; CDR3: CASSSGGRPPNEQFF
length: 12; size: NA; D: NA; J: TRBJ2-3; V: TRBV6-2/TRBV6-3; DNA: TGTGCCAGCAGCCGCTCCCCGGATACGCAGTATTTT; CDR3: CASSRSPDTQYF
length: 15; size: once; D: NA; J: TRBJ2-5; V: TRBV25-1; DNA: TGTGCCAGCAGTGAATGGAGGGGTGACCAAGAGACCCAGTACTTC; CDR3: CASSEWRGDQETQYF
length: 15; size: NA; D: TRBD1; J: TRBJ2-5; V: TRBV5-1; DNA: TGCGCCAGCAGTCGTATCCCGGGACAGGGGGAGACCCAGTACTTC; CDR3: CASSRIPGQGETQYF
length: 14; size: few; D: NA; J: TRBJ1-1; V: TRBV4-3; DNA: TGCGCCAGCAGCCAAGATGTTTCTCAACCTGAAGCTTTCTTT; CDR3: CASSQDVSQPEAFF
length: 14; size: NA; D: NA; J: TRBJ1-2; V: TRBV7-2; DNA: TGTGCCAGCAGCTTAGGGTTAATCGGACCTGGCTACACCTTC; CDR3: CASSLGLIGPGYTF
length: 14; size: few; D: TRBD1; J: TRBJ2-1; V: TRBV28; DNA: TGTGCCAGCGTAGGAAGGGACAGGGTAAATGAGCAGTTCTTC; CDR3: CASVGRDRVNEQFF
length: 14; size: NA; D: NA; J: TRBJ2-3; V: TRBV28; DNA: TGTGCCAGCAGCCGGGGGGCCTACACAGATACGCAGTATTTT; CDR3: CASSRGAYTDTQYF
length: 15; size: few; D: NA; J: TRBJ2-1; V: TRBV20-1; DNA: TGCAGTGCTTCGGCAGCACGGGTGTCCTACAATGAGCAGTTCTTC; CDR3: CSASAARVSYNEQFF
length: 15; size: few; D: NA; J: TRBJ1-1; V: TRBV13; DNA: TGTGCCAGCAGCTTGCCCCTGGGGGAGAACACTGAAGCTTTCTTT; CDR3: CASSLPLGENTEAFF
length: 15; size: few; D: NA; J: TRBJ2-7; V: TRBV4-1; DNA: TGCGCCAGCAGCCAAGCTGACAAAATCTCCTACGAGCAGTACTTC; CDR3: CASSQADKISYEQYF
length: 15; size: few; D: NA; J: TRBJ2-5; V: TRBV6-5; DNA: TGTGCCAGCAGTAGGGTGCTGGGCGCCCAAGAGACCCAGTACTTC; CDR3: CASSRVLGAQETQYF
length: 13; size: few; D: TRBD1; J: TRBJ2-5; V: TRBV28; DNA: TGTGCCACCGAGACAGGGTGGGGAGAGACCCAGTACTTC; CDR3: CATETGWGETQYF
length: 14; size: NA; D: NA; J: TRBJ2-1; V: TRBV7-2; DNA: TGTGCCAGCAGCTTTGACGCGAGCTACAATGAGCAGTTCTTC; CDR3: CASSFDASYNEQFF
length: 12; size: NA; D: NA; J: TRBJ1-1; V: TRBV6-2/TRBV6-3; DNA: TGTGCCAGCAGTTACTCCGTTCTTGAAGCTTTCTTT; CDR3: CASSYSVLEAFF
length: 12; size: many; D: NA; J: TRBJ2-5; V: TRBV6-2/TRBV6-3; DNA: TGTGCCAGCAGTGTGACCCAAGAGACCCAGTACTTC; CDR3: CASSVTQETQYF
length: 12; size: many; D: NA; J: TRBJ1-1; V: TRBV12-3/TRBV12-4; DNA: TGTGCCAGCAGTTTTGGGGGCACTGAAGCTTTCTTT; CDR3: CASSFGGTEAFF
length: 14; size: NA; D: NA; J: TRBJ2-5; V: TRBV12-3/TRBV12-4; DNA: TGTGCCAGCAGTTTAACCGGGGCGATCGAGACCCAGTACTTC; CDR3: CASSLTGAIETQYF
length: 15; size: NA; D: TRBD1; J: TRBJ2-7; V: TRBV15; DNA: TGTGCCACCAGCAAGGGACAGGGGGCCGCCTACGAGCAGTACTTC; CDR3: CATSKGQGAAYEQYF
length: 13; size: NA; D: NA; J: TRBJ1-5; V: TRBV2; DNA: TGTGCCAGCAGTGTATCAGAAAATCAGCCCCAGCATTTT; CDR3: CASSVSENQPQHF
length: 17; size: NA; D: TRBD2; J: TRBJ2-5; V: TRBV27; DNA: TGTGCCAGCAGTTTGTCTGCCTGGACTAGCGGACAAGAGACCCAGTACTTC; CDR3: CASSLSAWTSGQETQYF
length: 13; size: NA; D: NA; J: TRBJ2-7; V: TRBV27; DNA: TGTGCCAGCAGTTCCCAAGAGGGTTACGAGCAGTACTTC; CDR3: CASSSQEGYEQYF
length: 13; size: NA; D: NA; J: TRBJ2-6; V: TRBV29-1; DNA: TGCAGCGTTAAGATCTCTGGGGCCAACGTCCTGACTTTC; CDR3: CSVKISGANVLTF
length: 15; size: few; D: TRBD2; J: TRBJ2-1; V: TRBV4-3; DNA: TGCGCCAGCAGCCAAGATGGGACTAGATCCGATGAGCAGTTCTTC; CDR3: CASSQDGTRSDEQFF
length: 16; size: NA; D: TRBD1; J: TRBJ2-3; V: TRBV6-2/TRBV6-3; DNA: TGTGCCAGCACCAACCTTAGACAGGGGGCGGCAGATACGCAGTATTTT; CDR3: CASTNLRQGAADTQYF
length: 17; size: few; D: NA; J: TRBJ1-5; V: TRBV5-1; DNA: TGCGCCAGCAGCCCGTGGAGAGGGGGACGTAGCAATCAGCCCCAGCATTTT; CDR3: CASSPWRGGRSNQPQHF
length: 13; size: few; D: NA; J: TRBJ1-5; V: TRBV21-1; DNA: TGTGCCAGCCCATGGACGGACAATCAGCCCCAGCATTTT; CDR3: CASPWTDNQPQHF
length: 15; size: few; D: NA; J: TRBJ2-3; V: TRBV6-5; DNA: TGTGCCAGCAGTTACATGGGGACCTACACAGATACGCAGTATTTT; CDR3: CASSYMGTYTDTQYF
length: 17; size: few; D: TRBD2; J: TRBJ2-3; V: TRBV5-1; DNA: TGCGCCAGCAGCTTGGGTGCGGGGGGGCCTAGCACAGATACGCAGTATTTT; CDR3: CASSLGAGGPSTDTQYF
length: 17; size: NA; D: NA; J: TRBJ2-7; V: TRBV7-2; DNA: TGTGCCAGCAGCTTAGTCCCCCCCACGTCCTTCTCCTACGAGCAGTACTTC; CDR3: CASSLVPPTSFSYEQYF
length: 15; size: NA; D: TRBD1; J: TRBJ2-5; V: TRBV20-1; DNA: TGCAGTGCTACTCGAGGTACAGGGGGCCAAGAGACCCAGTACTTC; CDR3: CSATRGTGGQETQYF
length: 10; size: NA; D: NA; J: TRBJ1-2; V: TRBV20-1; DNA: TGCAGTGCTAGAGCGTATGGCTACACCTTC; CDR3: CSARAYGYTF
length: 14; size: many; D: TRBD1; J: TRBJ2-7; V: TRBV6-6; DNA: TGTGCCAGCAGTTGGGGACAGGGGGGTTACGAGCAGTACTTC; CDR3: CASSWGQGGYEQYF
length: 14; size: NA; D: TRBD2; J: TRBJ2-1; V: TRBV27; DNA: TGTGCCAGCACCCTCGGCGGGGGGACGAATGAGCAGTTCTTC; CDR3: CASTLGGGTNEQFF
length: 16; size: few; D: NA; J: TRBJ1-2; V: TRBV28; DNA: TGTGCCAGCAGCCCCCTGGCCGGACAAGGTGGCTATGGCTACACCTTC; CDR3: CASSPLAGQGGYGYTF
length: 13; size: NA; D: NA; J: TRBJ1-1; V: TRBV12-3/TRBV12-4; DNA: TGTGCCAGCAGTTTCGGATTGAGGACTGAAGCTTTCTTT; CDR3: CASSFGLRTEAFF
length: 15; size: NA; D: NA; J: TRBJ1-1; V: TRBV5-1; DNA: TGCGCCAGCAGCTGGGGGGGACGGATGAACACTGAAGCTTTCTTT; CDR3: CASSWGGRMNTEAFF
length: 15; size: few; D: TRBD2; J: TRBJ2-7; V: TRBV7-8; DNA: TGTGCCAGCAGCTCAACCACCGGGACTAGCTTCGAGCAGTACTTC; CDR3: CASSSTTGTSFEQYF
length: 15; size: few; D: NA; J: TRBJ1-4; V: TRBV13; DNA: TGTGCCAGCAGCTTAGCGCGGGCAACTAATGAAAAACTGTTTTTT; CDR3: CASSLARATNEKLFF
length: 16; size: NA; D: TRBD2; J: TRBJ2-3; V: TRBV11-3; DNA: TGTGCCAGCAGTCTAGAGGCTGGCGGGAGTACAGATACGCAGTATTTT; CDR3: CASSLEAGGSTDTQYF
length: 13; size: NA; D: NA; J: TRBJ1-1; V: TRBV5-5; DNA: TGTGCCAGCAGCGACCAGGGTCGGCCAGAAGCTTTCTTT; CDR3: CASSDQGRPEAFF
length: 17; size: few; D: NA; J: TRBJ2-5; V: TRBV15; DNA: TGTGCCACCAGCAGAGAAGGGAGCCTCCCGTACCAAGAGACCCAGTACTTC; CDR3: CATSREGSLPYQETQYF
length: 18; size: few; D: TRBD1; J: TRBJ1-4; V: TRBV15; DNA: TGTGCCACCAGCAGAGCGAGGACAGGGACGCTTACTAATGAAAAACTGTTTTTT; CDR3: CATSRARTGTLTNEKLFF
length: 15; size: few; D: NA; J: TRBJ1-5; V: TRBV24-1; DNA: TGTGCCACCAGTGATTTGCGGGACGGAAATCAGCCCCAGCATTTT; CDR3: CATSDLRDGNQPQHF
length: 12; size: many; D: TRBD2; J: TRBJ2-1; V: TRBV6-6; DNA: TGTGCCAGCAGTCCCGGGGGGGGTGAGCAGTTCTTC; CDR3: CASSPGGGEQFF
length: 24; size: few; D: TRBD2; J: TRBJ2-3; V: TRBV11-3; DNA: TGTGCCAGCAGCTTAGTCAACGGGGCAGCTCACGGGTTGCGGGAGGACTTGGGCACAGATACGCAGTATTTT; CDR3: CASSLVNGAAHGLREDLGTDTQYF
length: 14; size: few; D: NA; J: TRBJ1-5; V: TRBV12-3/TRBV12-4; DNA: TGTGCCAGCACCAAGGGACTCCTAAATCAGCCCCAGCATTTT; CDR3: CASTKGLLNQPQHF
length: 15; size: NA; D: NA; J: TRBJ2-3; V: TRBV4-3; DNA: TGCGCCAGCAGCCAAGTAGCGGCGGTCACAGATACGCAGTATTTT; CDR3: CASSQVAAVTDTQYF
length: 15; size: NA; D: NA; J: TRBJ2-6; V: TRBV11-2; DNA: TGTGCCAGCAGCTTCAGGATGGCTGGGGCCAACGTCCTGACTTTC; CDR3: CASSFRMAGANVLTF